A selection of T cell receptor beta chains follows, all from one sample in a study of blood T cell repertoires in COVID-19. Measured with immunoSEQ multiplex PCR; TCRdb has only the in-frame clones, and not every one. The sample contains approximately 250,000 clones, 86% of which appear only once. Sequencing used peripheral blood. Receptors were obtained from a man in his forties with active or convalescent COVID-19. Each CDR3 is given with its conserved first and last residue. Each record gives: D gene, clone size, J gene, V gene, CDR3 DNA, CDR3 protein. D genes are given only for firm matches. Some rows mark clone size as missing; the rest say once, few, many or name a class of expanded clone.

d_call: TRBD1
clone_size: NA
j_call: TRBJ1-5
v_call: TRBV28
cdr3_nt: TGTGCCAGCAGTTTATCGGGACAGGGGAATCAGCCCCAGCATTTT
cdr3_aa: CASSLSGQGNQPQHF

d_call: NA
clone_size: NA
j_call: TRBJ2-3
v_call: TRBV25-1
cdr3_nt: TGTGCCAGCAGTGAAGGGGCGAATACGCAGTATTTT
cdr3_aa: CASSEGANTQYF

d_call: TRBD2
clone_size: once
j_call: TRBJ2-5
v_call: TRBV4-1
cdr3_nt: TGCGCCAGCAGCCAAGTTGAACTAGCGGGATCGGAATTGAAGACCCAGTACTTC
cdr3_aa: CASSQVELAGSELKTQYF

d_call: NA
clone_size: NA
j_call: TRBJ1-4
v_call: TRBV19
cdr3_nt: TGTGCCAGCGCGCTTAATGAAAAACTGTTTTTT
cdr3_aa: CASALNEKLFF

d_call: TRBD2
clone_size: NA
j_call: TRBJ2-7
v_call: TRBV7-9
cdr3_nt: TGTGCCAGCAGCTTACGAGCGGTAGCGGGAACGGAGCAGTACTTC
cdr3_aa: CASSLRAVAGTEQYF

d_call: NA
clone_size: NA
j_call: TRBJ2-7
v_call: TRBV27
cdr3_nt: TGTGCCAGCAGGGAATATGGCAGGGTAACCTACGAGCAGTACTTC
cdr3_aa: CASREYGRVTYEQYF

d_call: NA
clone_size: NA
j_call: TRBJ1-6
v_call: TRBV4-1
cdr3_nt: TGCGCCAGCAGCCAAGTCGGACAGCCTAATTCACCCCTCCACTTT
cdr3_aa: CASSQVGQPNSPLHF

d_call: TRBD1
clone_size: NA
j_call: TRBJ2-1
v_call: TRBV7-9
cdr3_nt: TGTGCCAGCAGCTTCATCGCGGGACAGGGTATCTATGAGCAGTTCTTC
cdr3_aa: CASSFIAGQGIYEQFF

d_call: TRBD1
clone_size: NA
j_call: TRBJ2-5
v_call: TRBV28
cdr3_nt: TGTGCCAGCAGTACCACCCGGACAGGGACCCAGTACTTC
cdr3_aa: CASSTTRTGTQYF

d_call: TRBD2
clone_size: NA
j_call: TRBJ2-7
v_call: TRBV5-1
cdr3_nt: TGCGCCAGCAGCCGTTCTAGCGGGAGATACGAGCAGTACTTC
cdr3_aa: CASSRSSGRYEQYF

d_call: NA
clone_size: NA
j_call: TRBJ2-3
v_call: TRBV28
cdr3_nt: TGTGCCAGCAGAACCGAGGATACGCAGTATTTT
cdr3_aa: CASRTEDTQYF

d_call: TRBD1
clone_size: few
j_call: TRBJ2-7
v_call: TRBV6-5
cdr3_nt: TGTGCCAGCAGTTACCGTCTCCCCCAGGGGGAGAACGAGCAGTACTTC
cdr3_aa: CASSYRLPQGENEQYF

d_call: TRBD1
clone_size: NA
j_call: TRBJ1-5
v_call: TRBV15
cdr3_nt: TGTGCCACCAGCAGAGTGACAGGGCATGAGCCCCAGCATTTT
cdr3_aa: CATSRVTGHEPQHF

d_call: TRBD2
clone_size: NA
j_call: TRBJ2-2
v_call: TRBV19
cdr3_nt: TGTGCCAGTAGTAAGGCTGGACTAGGTACCACCGGGGAGCTGTTTTTT
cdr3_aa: CASSKAGLGTTGELFF

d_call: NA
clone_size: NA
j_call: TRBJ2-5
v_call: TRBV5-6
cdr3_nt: TGTGCCAGCAGCTTGGTGGGGGGAGAGACCCAGTACTTC
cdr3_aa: CASSLVGGETQYF

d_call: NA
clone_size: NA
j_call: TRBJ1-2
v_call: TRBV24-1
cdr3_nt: TGTGCCACCAGTGACCCAAGCCAATCCTATGGCTACACCTTC
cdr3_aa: CATSDPSQSYGYTF

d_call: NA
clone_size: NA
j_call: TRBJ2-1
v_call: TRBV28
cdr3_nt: TGTGCCAGCAACTACCAAGGGGCAGGGGCGGCTGTCTACAATGAGCAGTTCTTC
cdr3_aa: CASNYQGAGAAVYNEQFF

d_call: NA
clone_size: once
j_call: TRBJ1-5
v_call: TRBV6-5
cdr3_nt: TGTGCCAGCAGTTACTCTGTCAGGTTCGCGAATCAGCCCCAGCATTTT
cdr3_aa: CASSYSVRFANQPQHF

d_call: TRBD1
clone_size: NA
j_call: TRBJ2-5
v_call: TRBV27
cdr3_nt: TGTGCCAGCCGACCGACAGGGCGTGGGGAGACCCAGTACTTC
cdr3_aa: CASRPTGRGETQYF

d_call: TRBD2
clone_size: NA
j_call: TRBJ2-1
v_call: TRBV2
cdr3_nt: TGTGCCAGCAGTGAAGCTGTTGGACTAGCCACCTACAATGAGCAGTTCTTC
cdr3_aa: CASSEAVGLATYNEQFF

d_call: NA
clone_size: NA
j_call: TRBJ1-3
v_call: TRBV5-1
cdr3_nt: TGCGCCAGCAGCTACACAGGCCCTTCCTCTGGAAACACCATATATTTT
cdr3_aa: CASSYTGPSSGNTIYF

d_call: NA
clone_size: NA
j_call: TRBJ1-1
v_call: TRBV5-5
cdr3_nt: TGTGCCAGCAGTCATTGGGGGGGCGAGGGGTACACTGAAGCTTTCTTT
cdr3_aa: CASSHWGGEGYTEAFF

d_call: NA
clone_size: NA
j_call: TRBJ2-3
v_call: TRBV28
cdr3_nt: TGTGCCAGCAGTTTCTCGGCAGATACGCAGTATTTT
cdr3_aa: CASSFSADTQYF

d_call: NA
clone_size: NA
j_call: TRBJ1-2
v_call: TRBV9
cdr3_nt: TGTGCCAGCAGCACCTACGACAGGATGGACTATGGCTACACCTTC
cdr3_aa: CASSTYDRMDYGYTF

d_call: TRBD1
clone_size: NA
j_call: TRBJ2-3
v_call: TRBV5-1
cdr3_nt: TGCGCCAGCAGGGTGGGACAGGCTAGCACAGATACGCAGTATTTT
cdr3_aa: CASRVGQASTDTQYF

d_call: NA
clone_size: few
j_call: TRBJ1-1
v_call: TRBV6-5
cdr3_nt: TGTGCCAGCAGGGTAAGGGGCTCGAACACTGAAGCTTTCTTT
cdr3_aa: CASRVRGSNTEAFF

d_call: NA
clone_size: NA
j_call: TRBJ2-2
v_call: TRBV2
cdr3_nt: TGTGCCAGCAGTGGGCAGGGATTTCCCGGGGAGCTGTTTTTT
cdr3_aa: CASSGQGFPGELFF